A single sample gave rise to the 26 T cell receptor beta chains below, sequenced in a study of blood T cell repertoires in COVID-19. Profiled with immunoSEQ multiplex PCR; TCRdb holds only in-frame clones, not every one. The top ten clones hold approximately 4% of a sample with about 120,000 clones, around three quarters of them seen once. Sample: peripheral blood. Source of these receptors: an elderly woman with acute or convalescent COVID-19.

The rearrangement joins TRBV7-2 to TRBJ1-2; D is unclear. The germline gives CDR1 SGHTA, CDR2 FQGNSA. CDR3 size: 15 residues. V lost 1 base to trimming and J lost 7 bases, with 16 bases between them. The CDR3 coding sequence is TGTGCCAGCAGCTTAGGAGAAAAGACACGCTCTGGCTACACCTTC. Encoded protein: CASSLGEKTRSGYTF.

The genes are TRBV6-5 and TRBJ2-5; 8 bases map to TRBD2. Germline loops: CDR1 MNHEY, CDR2 SVGAGI. This CDR3 has 15 residues. Losses at the gene ends were 2 bases for V and 3 bases for J; bases not matched to a gene: 5. The DNA of the CDR3 is TGTGCCAGCAGTTACGGCGGGAGGAACGAAGAGACCCAGTACTTC. Translating gives CASSYGGRNEETQYF.

This sequence joins TRBV25-1 and TRBJ2-3; 8 bases fit TRBD1. From germline, CDR1 is MGHDK and CDR2 SYGVNS. The junction had 10 bases not matched to a gene; V was cut back by 6 bases and J by 5 bases. The CDR3 loop spans 15 amino acids. CDR3 nucleotide sequence: TGTGCCAGCAGCTCGGACAGGGATGGTGGAGATACGCAGTATTTT. Translated, it gives CASSSDRDGGDTQYF.

The table lists this clone with a few counts. The gene calls are TRBV14 and TRBJ2-3; no firm D call. The CDR3 loop spans 14 amino acids. Germline V CDR1 and CDR2: SGHDN, FVKESK. The V gene lost 4 bases and the J gene lost 1 base, with 9 bases spanning the gap. CDR3 residues: CASSPSVGTDTQYF. CDR3 in DNA: TGTGCCAGCAGCCCTAGTGTGGGCACAGATACGCAGTATTTT.

The chain has TRBV6-5 and TRBJ2-2; TRBD1 aligns across 7 bases. The germline CDR1 and CDR2 sequences are MNHEY and SVGAGI. The CDR3 covers 14 residues. Unmatched junction bases numbered 5, after V lost 6 bases and J lost 4 bases. Here the CDR3 DNA reads TGTGCCAGCAGCTCAGGGGGTGGCACCGGGGAGCTGTTTTTT. Its translation: CASSSGGGTGELFF.

The rearrangement uses TRBV7-9 and TRBJ2-3, with 13 bases fitting TRBD2. The CDR3 is 15 residues long. Germline trimming cut 5 bases from V and 3 bases from J; bases unmatched to any gene: 2. The germline gives CDR1 SEHNR, CDR2 FQNEAQ (reference sequence). CDR3 protein: CASSKTSGGTDTQYF. The CDR3 DNA reads TGTGCCAGCAGCAAGACTAGCGGGGGGACAGATACGCAGTATTTT.

The chain is built from TRBV7-2 and TRBJ1-5, with D uncertain. V was cut by 0 bases and J by 2 bases, with 8 bases left in between. The CDR3 contains 15 residues. Germline CDR1 reads SGHTA; CDR2 reads FQGNSA. In nucleotides, the CDR3 is TGTGCCAGCAGCTTAGCGATGGGCGGCAATCAGCCCCAGCATTTT. Amino acid sequence: CASSLAMGGNQPQHF.

The V and J genes are TRBV18 and TRBJ2-4; perhaps TRBD1 as D (5 bases). CDR1 and CDR2 from the germline V gene are KGHSH and LQKENI. V dropped 1 base and J dropped 8 bases, with 9 bases sitting between them. The CDR3 has 13 amino acids. The CDR3 here is CASSPLETDIQYF. CDR3 nucleotides: TGTGCCAGCTCACCACTTGAGACAGACATTCAGTACTTC.

The V and J genes are TRBV3-1 (or the pseudogene TRBV3-2) and TRBJ2-7; tentatively, D is TRBD1 (5 bases). The ends were cut back, 1 base at V and 2 bases at J, with 12 bases in the middle. CDR3 length equals 15 residues. Germline CDR1 and CDR2: LGHDT and YNNKEL (reference sequence). CDR3 bases: TGTGCCAGCAGCCAAGCAGCAGGGAAGCCCTACGAGCAGTACTTC. It translates to CASSQAAGKPYEQYF.

The table lists this clone with a count of one. The chain carries TRBV9 and TRBJ1-4; perhaps TRBD1 as D (6 bases). Germline assignment: CDR1 SGDLS and CDR2 YYNGEE. The CDR3 totals 14 residues. The germline V and J ends were trimmed by 3 bases and 8 bases, with 14 bases remaining between them. As DNA, the CDR3 is TGTGCCAGCAGCGCCACAGGGAGCGGAGAAAAACTGTTTTTT. Encoded protein: CASSATGSGEKLFF. Combining the CDR3 with reference TRBV9 and TRBJ1-4 gives the whole variable domain DSGVTQTPKHLITATGQRVTLRCSPRSGDLSVYWYQQSLDQGLQFLIQYYNGEERAKGNILERFSAQQFPDLHSELNLSSLELGDSALYFCASSATGSGEKLFFGSGTQLSVL.

The V gene is TRBV24-1, the J gene TRBJ2-1; 10 bases agree with TRBD2. Trimming cost V 3 bases and J 6 bases; bases outside gene matches: 7. This CDR3 comprises 16 residues. Germline CDR1 KGHDR, CDR2 SFDVKD. The CDR3 DNA reads TGTGCCACCAGTGATACCAGCGGGAGGGATCTCAATGAGCAGTTCTTC. Encoded protein: CATSDTSGRDLNEQFF.

In the case of this clone: A junction end diverges from the germline sequence, so it may reflect a read error. This CDR3 is CASSLGSGQETQYF. The CDR3, as DNA: TGTGCTAGCAGCTTAGGGTCAGGCCAAGAGACCCAGTACTTC. This chain connects TRBV7-7 to TRBJ2-5; D unclear. Germline V gives CDR1 SSHAT, CDR2 FNYEAQ (reference sequence). This CDR3 is 14 amino acids long. The whole variable domain, filled in from reference TRBV7-7 and TRBJ2-5, reads GAGVSQSPRYKVTKRGQDVTLRCDPISSHATLYWYQQALGQGPEFLTYFNYEAQPDKSGLPSDRFSAERPEGSISTLTIQRTEQRDSAMYRCASSLGSGQETQYFGPGTRLLVL.

This clone was seen a handful of times. At one of its ends the junction is not consistent with the germline gene, which may arise from a read error. V gene TRBV7-7 combines with J gene TRBJ2-3; 8 nucleotides line up with TRBD2. Per germline, CDR1 SSHAT and CDR2 FNYEAQ (reference sequence). The CDR3 extends over 17 amino acids. CDR3 nucleotides: TGTGCTAGCAGCCCTTCAGTGGTAGCGGGACTGGCAGATACGCAGTATTTT. It codes for CASSPSVVAGLADTQYF.

V gene TRBV3-1 (or the pseudogene TRBV3-2) combines with J gene TRBJ1-4, with a weak D call TRBD1 (5 bases). V was pared by 2 bases and J by 8 bases, with 15 bases between. CDR3 length equals 15 residues. The germline CDR1 and CDR2 sequences are LGHDT and YNNKEL (reference sequence). The CDR3 DNA sequence: TGTGCCAGCAGCCAAATTTGGGGGGGAAAGGAAAAACTGTTTTTT. It encodes CASSQIWGGKEKLFF.

V and J are TRBV28 and TRBJ1-6; 11 bases match TRBD1. CDR1 is MDHEN and CDR2 is SYDVKM in the germline V gene. The CDR3 contains 17 residues. V shed 6 bases and J 7 bases; nucleotides not matched to a gene: 11. The CDR3 protein is CASRDRGQGAINSPLHF. The CDR3 DNA follows: TGTGCCAGCAGGGACCGTGGACAGGGGGCTATCAATTCACCCCTCCACTTT.

The CDR3 sequence is CASSLDGTDTQYF. The CDR3 region has the DNA TGCGCCAGCAGTCTAGACGGGACAGATACGCAGTATTTT. J is TRBJ2-3 and V is TRBV4-3; D unclear. With 6 bases removed from V and 3 bases from J, the gap between germline ends came to 10 bases. The CDR3 runs to 13 residues. Germline V CDR1 and CDR2: LGHNA, YSLEER.

The chain recombines TRBV30 with TRBJ1-3; 10 nucleotides line up with TRBD1. This CDR3 has 15 residues. Germline values: CDR1 GTSNPN, CDR2 SVGIG (reference sequence). Losses at the gene ends were 2 bases for V and 2 bases for J; bases not matched to a gene: 3. For the CDR3, the DNA is TGTGCCTGGAGTATGACAGGGGGCGCTGGAAACACCATATATTTT. This sequence encodes CAWSMTGGAGNTIYF.

The J gene is TRBJ1-2, the V gene TRBV5-4; maybe TRBD1 (5 bases). This CDR3 is built from 13 residues. The germline V and J ends were trimmed by 2 bases and 8 bases, with 13 bases remaining between them. Germline CDR1 reads SGHNT; CDR2 reads YYREEE (reference sequence). CDR3 coding DNA: TGTGCCAGCAGCTTAATGGGGGGTGAGGGCTACACCTTC. Translating gives CASSLMGGEGYTF.

CDR3 bases: TGTGCCAGCAGTCTCAGACAGGGGGGTAGTGGCTACACCTTC. The encoded protein is CASSLRQGGSGYTF. The V gene is TRBV27, the J gene TRBJ1-2, with 9 positions matching TRBD1. The CDR3 is made up of 14 amino acids. V trimming: 5 bases; J trimming: 7 bases; junction bases outside the gene matches: 8. Germline lookup yields CDR1 MNHEY and CDR2 SMNVEV (reference sequence).

V is TRBV5-4 and J is TRBJ1-4; unclear D gene. This CDR3 region has 14 residues. The V gene's germline CDR1 is SGHNT and CDR2 YYREEE (reference sequence). V was pared by 5 bases and J by 10 bases, with 18 bases between. CDR3 DNA sequence: TGTGCCAGCAGTCAGGAGGGCCTAGATGCAAAACTGTTTTTT. Translating it yields CASSQEGLDAKLFF.

The chain uses TRBV6-1 and TRBJ1-3; D is uncertain. The germline V gene encodes CDR1 MNHNS and CDR2 SASEGT. V shed 0 bases and J shed 9 bases, with 15 bases lying between them. The CDR3 extends over 15 amino acids. This chain's CDR3 is CASSEALKSGSTIYF. The CDR3 DNA reads as TGTGCCAGCAGTGAAGCTCTAAAATCGGGATCCACCATATATTTT.

The CDR3 loop is CASSLEQGIAGYTF. Written as DNA, the CDR3 is TGTGCCAGCAGCTTAGAGCAGGGAATAGCTGGCTACACCTTC. V and J are TRBV13 and TRBJ1-2; a possible D gene is TRBD1 (5 bases). V was trimmed by 1 base and J by 7 bases, leaving 13 bases between them. The length of the CDR3 is 14 residues. Germline lookup yields CDR1 PRHDT and CDR2 FYEKMQ (reference sequence).

This sequence joins TRBV7-9 and TRBJ1-1, with unresolved D. The V end lost 0 bases, the J end lost 4 bases, and 12 bases lay between the germline ends. The CDR3 has 15 residues. CDR1 and CDR2 (germline): SEHNR, FQNEAQ (reference sequence). The CDR3: CASSLALGMGTEAFF. CDR3 nucleotide sequence: TGTGCCAGCAGCTTAGCCCTGGGCATGGGCACTGAAGCTTTCTTT. The whole variable domain, filled in from reference TRBV7-9 and TRBJ1-1, reads DTGVSQNPRHKITKRGQNVTFRCDPISEHNRLYWYRQTLGQGPEFLTYFQNEAQLEKSRLLSDRFSAERPKGSFSTLEIQRTEQGDSAMYLCASSLALGMGTEAFFGQGTRLTVV.

The sample holds many counts of this clone. V is TRBV19 and J is TRBJ1-1, with D unresolved. The CDR3 is 13 residues long. V lost 3 bases and J lost 1, with 6 bases in between. Germline assignment: CDR1 LNHDA and CDR2 SQIVND (reference sequence). The CDR3 region has the DNA TGTGCCAGTAGTATCCGGGGGAACACTGAAGCTTTCTTT. Protein product: CASSIRGNTEAFF.

The chain couples TRBV5-1 to TRBJ2-5, with D maybe TRBD1 (6 bases). The ends were cut back, 4 bases at V and 2 bases at J, with 18 bases in the middle. The CDR3 is 16 residues long. Germline V lookup: CDR1 SGHRS, CDR2 YFSETQ. The CDR3 here is CASSPEARGGQETQYF. CDR3 DNA sequence: TGCGCCAGCAGCCCCGAAGCCAGGGGTGGTCAAGAGACCCAGTACTTC. The variable domain in full, completed from reference TRBV5-1 and TRBJ2-5, reads KAGVTQTPRYLIKTRGQQVTLSCSPISGHRSVSWYQQTPGQGLQFLFEYFSETQRNKGNFPGRFSGRQFSNSRSEMNVSTLELGDSALYLCASSPEARGGQETQYFGPGTRLLVL.

The rearrangement joins TRBV4-3 to TRBJ1-1, with unresolved D. CDR1 LGHNA and CDR2 YSLEER come from the germline V gene. The CDR3 length is 17 residues. V lost 2 bases to trimming and J lost 1 base, with 17 bases between them. The CDR3 nucleotides are TGCGCCAGCAGCCAATCCCCCTTGACACTCGCGAACACTGAAGCTTTCTTT. Protein: CASSQSPLTLANTEAFF.